A selection of T cell receptor beta chains follows, all from one sample in a study of T cells in tuberculosis. Clones were sequenced by immunoSEQ multiplex PCR, and TCRdb holds only the in-frame ones, with some missing. The data show around 38,000 clones, 95% seen once. The sample was PBMCs. These receptor sequences come from a donor between 10 and 35 years old with latent tuberculosis or without tuberculosis infection. The CDR3 runs from the conserved cysteine through the conserved F or W. A D gene is named only where the DNA matches it firmly. Rows may omit the clone size; those that give it use once, few, many or a size class.

V gene,D gene,J gene,clone size,CDR3 DNA,CDR3 protein
TRBV5-4,TRBD1,TRBJ1-6,NA,TGTGCCAGCAGCACCGACAGGGGGCTTTCACCCCTCCACTTT,CASSTDRGLSPLHF
TRBV5-1,NA,TRBJ1-1,NA,TGCGCCAGCAGCTTGGCCATCACAGGGCGGATAGATATGAACACTGAAGCTTTCTTT,CASSLAITGRIDMNTEAFF
TRBV9,NA,TRBJ2-7,NA,TGTGCCAGCAGCGTAGCAGGAGACAGGACCTACGAGCAGTACTTC,CASSVAGDRTYEQYF
TRBV9,TRBD2,TRBJ2-2,NA,TGTGCCAGCAGCATCGGACTAGCGAATATCGGGGAGCTGTTTTTT,CASSIGLANIGELFF
TRBV9,NA,TRBJ1-2,NA,TGTGCCAGCAGCGCGAGGCCTTTAACACGTACCAACTATGGCTACACCTTC,CASSARPLTRTNYGYTF
TRBV6-5,NA,TRBJ2-7,NA,TGTGCCAGCAGTTACAGGAGCAAGCAGTACTTC,CASSYRSKQYF
TRBV6-5,NA,TRBJ1-1,NA,TGTGCCAGCAGAAGACAGGACACTGAAGCTTTCTTT,CASRRQDTEAFF
TRBV7-9,TRBD1,TRBJ1-6,NA,TGTGCCAGCAGCTTAGCTAGAGGACAGGTGTATAATTCACCCCTCCACTTT,CASSLARGQVYNSPLHF
TRBV5-1,TRBD1,TRBJ1-2,NA,TGCGCCAGCCAGGACAGGGGGCTTGGGAGCTATGGCTACACCTTC,CASQDRGLGSYGYTF
TRBV27,NA,TRBJ1-6,NA,TGTGCCAGCAGTTTAGGAGGGTTCGGCTCACCCCTCCACTTT,CASSLGGFGSPLHF
TRBV28,NA,TRBJ1-2,NA,TGTGCCAGCGGAAGTGTGGGCACCTCTAACTATGGCTACACCTTC,CASGSVGTSNYGYTF
TRBV27,NA,TRBJ2-7,NA,TGTGCCAGCAGTCCGGGACTGTCTAGCTCCTACGAGCAGTACTTC,CASSPGLSSSYEQYF
TRBV6-1,TRBD2,TRBJ2-1,once,TGTGCCAGCAGTGTACTCCCTCTACCGGGGGGGTTCAATGAGCAGTTCTTC,CASSVLPLPGGFNEQFF
TRBV11-3,TRBD2,TRBJ2-1,NA,TGTGCCAGCAGCTTAACGTCTAGCGGGGGGTCCCTTGAGCAGTTCTTC,CASSLTSSGGSLEQFF
TRBV18,TRBD1,TRBJ1-5,NA,TGTGCCAGCTCACCTACGGGACAGATGAATCAGCCCCAGCATTTT,CASSPTGQMNQPQHF
TRBV9,TRBD1,TRBJ2-7,NA,TGTGCCAGCAGCACCCGGTCTCCGGGACAGGGGGCTAACGAGCAGTACTTC,CASSTRSPGQGANEQYF
TRBV5-4,TRBD1,TRBJ2-6,NA,TGTGCCAGCAGCGACAGGGGCCCCCCTGGGGCCAACGTCCTGACTTTC,CASSDRGPPGANVLTF
TRBV27,NA,TRBJ1-1,NA,TGTGCCAGCAGTTTATCGTACGGGAACACTGAAGCTTTCTTT,CASSLSYGNTEAFF
TRBV6-5,NA,TRBJ1-5,NA,TGTGCCAGCAGTTATACAGGACATCAGCCCCAGCATTTT,CASSYTGHQPQHF
TRBV9,TRBD1,TRBJ1-2,NA,TGTGCCAGCAGCGGACACCGTAGGAGGGGGCGTTACTATGGCTACACCTTC,CASSGHRRRGRYYGYTF
TRBV6-6,TRBD2,TRBJ2-7,NA,TGTGCCAGCACCCTCCTAGGCGGGGGCTACGAGCAGTACTTC,CASTLLGGGYEQYF
TRBV27,NA,TRBJ1-1,once,TGTGCCAGCAGTCCCTCGACAGGTGTCCTCTCGGCTTTCTTT,CASSPSTGVLSAFF
TRBV15,TRBD1,TRBJ2-7,NA,TGTGCCACCAGCCCGACAGGGGGGACCTACGAGCAGTACTTC,CATSPTGGTYEQYF
TRBV11-2,TRBD2,TRBJ2-1,NA,TGTGCCAGCAGCCACGGGACTAGCGGGGGCAGTGAGCAGTTCTTC,CASSHGTSGGSEQFF
TRBV7-8,TRBD1,TRBJ2-7,NA,TGTGCCAGCAGCTTAGAAACAGGGGCCAGGTACTTC,CASSLETGARYF
TRBV2,NA,TRBJ2-2,NA,TGTGCCACCGCCACGGAGGGGACCGGGGAGCTGTTTTTT,CATATEGTGELFF
TRBV27,TRBD2,TRBJ2-5,NA,TGTGCCAGCAGTTTGTTTGGCGGGGGGGCCGGCGTGGAGGTGACCCAGTACTTC,CASSLFGGGAGVEVTQYF
TRBV4-1,TRBD2,TRBJ2-5,NA,TGCGCCAGCAGCCAACCGGGACTAGAAGGGGCCGAGACCCAGTACTTC,CASSQPGLEGAETQYF
TRBV11-2,TRBD2,TRBJ2-1,NA,TGTGCCAGCAGCTACCTAGCGGGGGGGTACAATGAGCAGTTCTTC,CASSYLAGGYNEQFF
TRBV7-2,NA,TRBJ1-2,NA,TGTGCCAGCAGCTCCGTTCCGGGGGTTAACTATGGCTACACCTTC,CASSSVPGVNYGYTF
TRBV20-1,NA,TRBJ1-5,NA,TGCAGTGCTAGACTCGGACAGTCCCAGCATTTT,CSARLGQSQHF
TRBV7-2,NA,TRBJ1-1,NA,TGTGCCAGCAGCTTAAGGAGCAACACTGAAGCTTTCTTT,CASSLRSNTEAFF
TRBV18,NA,TRBJ1-2,NA,TGTGCCAGCTCCCCACTGGGGGGGGCTGCGGATGGCTACACCTTC,CASSPLGGAADGYTF
TRBV27,TRBD1,TRBJ1-1,NA,TGTGCCAGCAGTGATCCGGGACAGGGTCCCACTGAAGCTTTCTTT,CASSDPGQGPTEAFF
TRBV5-5,NA,TRBJ1-6,NA,TGTGCCAGCAGTCACAGGGATACTTTTAATTCACCCCTCCACTTT,CASSHRDTFNSPLHF
TRBV14,TRBD1,TRBJ1-1,NA,TGTGCCAGCAGCTTCTCCGGGACAGCGAACACTGAAGCTTTCTTT,CASSFSGTANTEAFF
TRBV19,TRBD2,TRBJ2-7,NA,TGTGCCAGTAGCTCGGCGGGGGCCTACGAGCAGTACTTC,CASSSAGAYEQYF
TRBV7-2,TRBD1,TRBJ2-7,NA,TGTGCCAGCAGCATCGGGACAGCTTCCTACGAGCAGTACTTC,CASSIGTASYEQYF
TRBV10-1,NA,TRBJ2-1,once,TGCGCCAGCAGTGCAGAAATGGAGGGGAGGCCTTTAAACAATGAGCAGTTCTTC,CASSAEMEGRPLNNEQFF
TRBV5-8,NA,TRBJ1-3,once,TGTGCCAGCAGCCTAGGATTACTCTCTGGAAACACCATATATTTT,CASSLGLLSGNTIYF
TRBV2,NA,TRBJ1-4,NA,TGTGCCAGCAGTGCAGGGATCTCAACTAATGAAAAACTGTTTTTT,CASSAGISTNEKLFF
TRBV5-1,NA,TRBJ1-1,NA,TGCGCCAGCAGCTTGGACGGTTCACCAGGGAACACTGAAGCTTTCTTT,CASSLDGSPGNTEAFF
TRBV30,TRBD1,TRBJ2-7,NA,TGTGCCTGGGACACAGGGGAAACCTACGAGCAGTACTTC,CAWDTGETYEQYF
TRBV25-1,TRBD1,TRBJ2-7,NA,TGTGCCAGCAGTGGCGATGGACAGGCCACCTACGAGCAGTACTTC,CASSGDGQATYEQYF
TRBV11-2,NA,TRBJ1-1,NA,TGTGCCAGCAGCTTAGATCCAACAGTGAACACTGAAGCTTTCTTT,CASSLDPTVNTEAFF
TRBV27,NA,TRBJ1-1,NA,TGTGCCAGCAGCCAGGGTTTGGCTGGTGAAGCTTTCTTT,CASSQGLAGEAFF
TRBV29-1,NA,TRBJ1-5,NA,TGCAGCGTGGGAACAGGGCTGGGACAGCCCCAGCATTTT,CSVGTGLGQPQHF
TRBV18,TRBD1,TRBJ2-1,NA,TGTGCCAGCTCACTCAACTCGGGGACAGCTAACAATGAGCAGTTCTTC,CASSLNSGTANNEQFF
TRBV28,NA,TRBJ1-5,NA,TGTGCCAGCAGTTTAGCGAAGCCCAATCAGCCCCAGCATTTT,CASSLAKPNQPQHF
TRBV7-2,NA,TRBJ1-1,NA,TGTGCCAGCAGCTTAAGAGTTAAGAACACTGAAGCTTTCTTT,CASSLRVKNTEAFF
TRBV4-1,NA,TRBJ1-6,once,TGCGCCAGTACTGTGGGGGGAAGAGGTCTAGGTTATTCACCCCTCCACTTT,CASTVGGRGLGYSPLHF
TRBV6-1,NA,TRBJ2-1,NA,TGTGCCAGCAGTGAAGCGCGAGCGGGCCGCTTCGGCGAGCAGTTCTTC,CASSEARAGRFGEQFF
TRBV30,TRBD1,TRBJ1-2,NA,TGTGCCTGGGTGAGGGGACAGGGGGACTATGGCTACACCTTC,CAWVRGQGDYGYTF
TRBV19,TRBD1,TRBJ1-1,NA,TGTGCCAGTAGTCCGGGGACAGGGGTGAACACTGAAGCTTTCTTT,CASSPGTGVNTEAFF
TRBV30,TRBD1,TRBJ1-2,NA,TGTGCCTGGAGTCCCCCCGGGACAGGGACCTATGGCTACACCTTC,CAWSPPGTGTYGYTF